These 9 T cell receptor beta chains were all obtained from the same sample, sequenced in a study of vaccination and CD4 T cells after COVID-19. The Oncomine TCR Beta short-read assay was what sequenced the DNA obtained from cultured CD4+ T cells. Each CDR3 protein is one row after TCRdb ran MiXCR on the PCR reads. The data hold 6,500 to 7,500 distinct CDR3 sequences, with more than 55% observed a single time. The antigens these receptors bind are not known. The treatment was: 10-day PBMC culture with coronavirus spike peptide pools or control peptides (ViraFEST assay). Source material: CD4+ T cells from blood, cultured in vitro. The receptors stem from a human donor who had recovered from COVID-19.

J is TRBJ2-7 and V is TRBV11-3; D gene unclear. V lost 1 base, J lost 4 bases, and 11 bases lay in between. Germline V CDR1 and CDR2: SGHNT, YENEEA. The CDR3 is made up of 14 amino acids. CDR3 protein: CASSLGGKRYEQYF. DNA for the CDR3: TGTGCCAGCAGCTTAGGGGGAAAGAGGTACGAGCAGTACTTC.

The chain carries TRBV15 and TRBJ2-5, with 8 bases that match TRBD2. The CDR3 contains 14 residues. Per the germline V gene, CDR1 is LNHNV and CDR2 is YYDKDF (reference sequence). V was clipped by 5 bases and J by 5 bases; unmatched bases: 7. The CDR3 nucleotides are TGTGCCACCAGCCCCAGCGGGAGCGGGGAGACCCAGTACTTC. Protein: CATSPSGSGETQYF.

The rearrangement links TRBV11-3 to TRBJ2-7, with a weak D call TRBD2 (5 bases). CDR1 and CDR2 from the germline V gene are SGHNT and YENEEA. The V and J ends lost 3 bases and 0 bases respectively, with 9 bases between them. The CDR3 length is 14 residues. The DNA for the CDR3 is TGTGCCAGCAGCTTCAACGGGGACTCCTACGAGCAGTACTTC. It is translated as CASSFNGDSYEQYF. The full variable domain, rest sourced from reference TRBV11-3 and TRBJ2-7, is EAGVVQSPRYKIIEKKQPVAFWCNPISGHNTLYWYLQNLGQGPELLIRYENEEAVDDSQLPKDRFSAERLKGVDSTLKIQPAELGDSAVYLCASSFNGDSYEQYFGPGTRLTVT.

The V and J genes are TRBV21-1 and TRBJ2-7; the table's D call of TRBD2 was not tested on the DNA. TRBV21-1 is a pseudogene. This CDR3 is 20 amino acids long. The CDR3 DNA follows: TGTGCCAGCAGCAAAGATGGTCCAGGGGGACGGCTAGCGGGAAGTAGCGAGCAGTACTTC. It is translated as CASSKDGPGGRLAGSSEQYF.

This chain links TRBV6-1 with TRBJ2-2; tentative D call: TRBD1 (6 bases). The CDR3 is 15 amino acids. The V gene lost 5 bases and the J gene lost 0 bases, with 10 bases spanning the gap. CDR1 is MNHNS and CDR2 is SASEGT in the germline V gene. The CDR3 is CASSPRTANTGELFF. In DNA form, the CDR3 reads TGTGCCAGCAGTCCTCGGACAGCGAACACCGGGGAGCTGTTTTTT.

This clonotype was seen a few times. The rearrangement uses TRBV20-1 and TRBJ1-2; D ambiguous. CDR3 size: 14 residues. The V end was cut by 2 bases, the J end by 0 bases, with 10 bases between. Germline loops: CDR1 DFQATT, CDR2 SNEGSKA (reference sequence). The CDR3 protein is CSARYDGTNYGYTF. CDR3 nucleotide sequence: TGCAGTGCTAGATATGACGGAACTAACTATGGCTACACCTTC.

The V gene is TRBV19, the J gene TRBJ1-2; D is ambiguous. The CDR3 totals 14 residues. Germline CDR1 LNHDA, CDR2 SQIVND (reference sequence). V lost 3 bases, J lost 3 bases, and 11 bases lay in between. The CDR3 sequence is CASSILATYYGYTF. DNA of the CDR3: TGTGCCAGTAGTATCCTGGCAACGTACTATGGCTACACCTTC.

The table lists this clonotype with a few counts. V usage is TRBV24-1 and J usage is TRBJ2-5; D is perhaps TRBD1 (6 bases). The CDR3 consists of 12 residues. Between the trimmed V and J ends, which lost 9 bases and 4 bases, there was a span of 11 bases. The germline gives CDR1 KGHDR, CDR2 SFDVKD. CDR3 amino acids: CATAKTGETQYF. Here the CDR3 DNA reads TGTGCCACCGCCAAGACAGGAGAGACCCAGTACTTC.

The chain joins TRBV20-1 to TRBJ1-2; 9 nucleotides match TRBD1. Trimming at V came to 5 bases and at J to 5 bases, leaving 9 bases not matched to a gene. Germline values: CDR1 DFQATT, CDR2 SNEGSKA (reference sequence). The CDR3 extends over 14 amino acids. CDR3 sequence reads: CSADPDRGGYGYTF. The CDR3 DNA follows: TGCAGTGCTGACCCGGACAGGGGAGGATATGGCTACACCTTC.